Presented here are 9 T cell receptor beta chains from one specimen sequenced in a study of response to subunit inactivated influenza vaccine. In TCRdb, the RT-PCR reads were re-called with MiXCR into one record per CDR3 protein. Of approximately 520,000 distinct CDR3 sequences in the sample, 15% to 20% were seen once. The source material was CD4+ T cells sorted from PBMCs, sampled about 24 months after vaccination. The source of these receptors is a man aged 50 to 69 who received an inactivated influenza vaccine.

The table lists this clonotype with a few counts. In DNA, the CDR3 is TGTGCCAGCAGCCAAGATAGCGGACTAGCCAAAAACATTCAGTACTTC. Its translation: CASSQDSGLAKNIQYF. V usage is TRBV4-2 and J usage is TRBJ2-4, with D tentatively TRBD2 (6 bases). The CDR3 extends over 16 amino acids. V gave up 0 bases and J gave up 0 bases, with 9 bases separating them. Germline CDR1 and CDR2: LGHNA and YNFKEQ.

This clonotype was observed a few times. This chain links TRBV2 with TRBJ1-1; 8 nucleotides agree with TRBD1. CDR3 length: 13 amino acids. Losses at the gene ends were 4 bases for V and 4 bases for J; bases not matched to a gene: 2. The germline gives CDR1 SNHLY, CDR2 FYNNEI. The CDR3 loop is CASSADRATEAFF. Here the CDR3 DNA reads TGTGCCAGCAGTGCGGACAGGGCCACTGAAGCTTTCTTT.

This clonotype was recorded a few times. The rearrangement uses TRBV12-3 or TRBV12-4 and TRBJ2-3; 8 positions match TRBD1. J gave up 8 bases and V 5 bases, and 3 bases lay outside the gene matches. The CDR3 spans 12 residues. The CDR3 DNA sequence: TGTGCCAGCAGTAACACAGGGGGTACGCAGTATTTT. Translated, it gives CASSNTGGTQYF.

The V call is TRBV10-3, the J call TRBJ2-1; 15 bases map to TRBD2. With 7 bases clipped from V and 1 base from J, the junction kept 2 bases outside the gene matches. CDR1 and CDR2 (germline): ENHRY, SYGVKD. The CDR3 covers 16 residues. This CDR3 reads CAITGTSGRSYNEQFF. CDR3 bases: TGTGCCATCACCGGGACTAGCGGGAGGTCCTACAATGAGCAGTTCTTC.

In its sample, this clonotype was seen a few times. This chain connects TRBV15 to TRBJ2-3; 9 bases are shared with TRBD1. V dropped 5 bases and J dropped 5; count of bases not matched to a gene: 8. The CDR3 contains 15 residues. Germline V gene data show CDR1 as LNHNV and CDR2 as YYDKDF (reference sequence). CDR3 sequence reads: CATSGGQGNLDTQYF. In nucleotides, the CDR3 is TGTGCCACCAGCGGGGGACAGGGCAACTTAGATACGCAGTATTTT.

This clonotype has at least ten counts. This chain uses TRBV10-3 with TRBJ1-5; D gene uncertain. Trimming took 3 bases from V and 3 from J, leaving 9 bases between them. This CDR3 contains 14 residues. Germline loops: CDR1 ENHRY, CDR2 SYGVKD. Here the CDR3 reads CAISDDTANQPQHF. As DNA, the CDR3 is TGTGCCATCAGTGATGATACGGCCAATCAGCCCCAGCATTTT.

This clonotype has at least ten counts. This chain uses TRBV3-1 with TRBJ1-2, with 8 bases lining up with TRBD1. This CDR3 has 13 amino acids. CDR1 and CDR2 from the germline V gene are LGHDT and YNNKEL (reference sequence). The ends lost 3 bases at V and 6 bases at J; junction bases unmatched: 3. CDR3 sequence: CASSQSTGDGYTF. The CDR3 DNA reads as TGTGCCAGCAGCCAGTCGACAGGGGATGGCTACACCTTC.

The rearrangement links TRBV29-1 to TRBJ2-1; 10 bases match TRBD2. CDR1 and CDR2 from the germline V gene are SQVTM and ANQGSEA. The length of the CDR3 is 15 residues. The junction had 9 bases not matched to a gene; V was cut back by 6 bases and J by 4 bases. The CDR3 protein is CSVASGTSAYNEQFF. The DNA for the CDR3 is TGCAGCGTAGCTTCCGGGACTAGCGCTTACAATGAGCAGTTCTTC.

This sequence joins TRBV10-3 and TRBJ2-2; 10 bases map to TRBD2. This CDR3 region has 18 residues. The V segment lost 10 bases and the J segment 4 bases; nucleotides outside the gene matches: 18. The germline V gene has CDR1 ENHRY and CDR2 SYGVKD. The CDR3 sequence: CAKNPLAGARGSTGELFF. CDR3 DNA: TGTGCCAAAAACCCGCTAGCGGGGGCCCGGGGTTCCACCGGGGAGCTGTTTTTT.